This entry features one T cell receptor beta chain sequence. As yet, its antigen is unknown. The sample is drawn from a study of Ad26.COV2.S vaccination and SARS-CoV-2 variants. Study-wide results and caveats: While placebo recipients had lower spike-specific TCR breadth, vaccine recipients had more. Estimates derived from TCR breadth and depth analyses may have underestimated total T cell responses. Substantial post-vaccination breadth of spike-specific CD8+ and CD4+ T cell responses was reported. Across vaccine and placebo recipients, the breadth of non-spike TCRs was similar.

The germline gives CDR1 KGHDR, CDR2 SFDVKD. V was cut by 6 bases and J by 0 bases, with 8 bases left in between. The CDR3 sequence is 14 residues long. TCRdb's table, derived via immunoSEQ multiplex PCR, lists solely in-frame clones and lacks some. The table lists tens of thousands of clones, under 90% of them singletons. The chain links TRBV24-1 to TRBJ2-1; perhaps TRBD2 as D (5 bases). The clonotype was recovered from a human donor who had recovered from COVID-19. The specimen comprised peripheral blood, sampled after recovery from COVID-19. In nucleotides, the CDR3 is TGTGCCACCAGTAGAAGCGGCTCCTACAATGAGCAGTTCTTC. Translation: CATSRSGSYNEQFF.